Shown below are 2 T cell receptor beta chains from a single sample sequenced in a study of vaccination and CD4 T cells after COVID-19. The sample's treatment: roughly 11-day PBMC culture with coronavirus spike peptide pools or control peptides (ViraFEST assay). What these receptors recognize is not known. An Oncomine TCR Beta short-read assay was used to sequence the DNA from cultured CD4+ T cells. One entry per CDR3 protein results from TCRdb running MiXCR on the PCR reads. The table shows roughly 20,000 distinct CDR3 sequences, with 46% occurring only once. Sequences were derived from CD4+ T cells from blood, cultured in vitro, sampled after SARS-CoV-2 vaccination. The receptor set was obtained from a human donor who had recovered from COVID-19.

The V and J genes are TRBV20-1 and TRBJ2-5; D remains unclear. The V end lost 3 bases, the J end lost 0 bases, and 8 bases lay between the germline ends. Germline CDR1 reads DFQATT; CDR2 reads SNEGSKA (reference sequence). The CDR3 is 13 amino acids. CDR3 sequence: CSASRRYQETQYF. For the CDR3, the DNA is TGCAGTGCTAGCCGACGGTACCAAGAGACCCAGTACTTC.

This clonotype has just a few counts. The chain links TRBV24-1 to TRBJ2-5, with a weak D call TRBD2 (6 bases). Germline V lookup: CDR1 KGHDR, CDR2 SFDVKD. V lost 7 bases and J 5 bases, leaving 13 bases between the germline ends. The CDR3 spans 13 residues. This CDR3 reads CATSHGGRETQYF. The CDR3, as DNA: TGTGCCACCAGCCACGGGGGTAGGGAGACCCAGTACTTC.